The T cell receptor (beta chain) under discussion was sequenced for a study of neurological immune-mediated disorders. Study outcomes and limitations: HTLV-1-associated myelopathy led in TCR clonal expansion, while multiple sclerosis ranked lowest, below healthy controls. There was no clinical or MRI feature that showed an association with the multiple sclerosis repertoire cluster.

This CDR3 comprises 14 residues. CDR1 is SGHTA, CDR2 FQGNSA, per germline. Trimming pared 3 bases from V and 1 base from J, leaving 6 bases between. The method for making cDNA was 5'RACE, and it used 10-nucleotide random UMIs. TCRdb reprocessed the 5' RACE reads with MiXCR, giving one entry per CDR3 protein. In the table there are about 74,000 distinct CDR3 sequences, 5.2% of which are singletons. This clonotype was counted ten times or more. The antigen remains unidentified. The TCR sequence derives from a man younger than 35 with multiple sclerosis. The sequenced material came from PBMCs. The chain employs TRBV7-2 and TRBJ2-2; D remains unclear. CDR3 loop: CASSFYRNTGELFF. In DNA form, the CDR3 reads TGTGCCAGCAGCTTTTATAGGAACACCGGGGAGCTGTTTTTT. The entire variable domain, with the rest obtained from reference TRBV7-2 and TRBJ2-2, is as follows: GAGVSQSPSNKVTEKGKDVELRCDPISGHTALYWYRQSLGQGLEFLIYFQGNSAPDKSGLPSDRFSAERTGGSVSTLTIQRTQQEDSAVYLCASSFYRNTGELFFGEGSRLTVL.